This T cell receptor (beta chain) was recovered during a study of blood T cell repertoires in COVID-19. Per the original data handling: Nucleated cell counts were estimated from reference gene primer amplification. Assay used: immunoSEQ multiplex PCR; TCRdb lists only in-frame clones, some missing. V and J calls and clone size are as listed in that table; D and trimming were resolved from the DNA. Of approximately 320,000 clones in the sample, roughly 85% were seen once. Germline lookup yields CDR1 SGHVS and CDR2 FQNEAQ. CDR3 size: 15 residues. V dropped 1 base and J dropped 8; count of bases not matched to a gene: 8.

The rearrangement links TRBV7-8 to TRBJ1-2; TRBD1 aligns across 9 bases. This clonotype was sampled from a human donor in a cohort sampled during active COVID-19. The sequenced sample was peripheral blood. The CDR3 DNA reads TGTGCCAGCAGCTTAGAGAACAGGGGGCTTCGAGGCTACACCTTC. It translates to CASSLENRGLRGYTF.